Below are 5 T cell receptor beta chains sequenced from a single sample in a study of cytomegalovirus exposure and HLA in healthy donors. It was with 60 Vbeta and 13 Jbeta primers that the PCR ran. The assay was immunoSEQ multiplex PCR, and TCRdb's table has in-frame clones only and misses some. This repertoire shows 180,000 or so clones, roughly 74% found once; its top ten account for less than 9.5%. Input material: PBMCs. The receptors shown here come from a middle-aged woman in good health and CMV-seropositive.

This clone was recorded a few times. This sequence joins TRBV28 and TRBJ1-2; 9 bases are shared with TRBD1. The CDR3 spans 15 residues. Trimming cost V 2 bases and J 4 bases; bases outside gene matches: 5. The V gene's germline CDR1 is MDHEN and CDR2 SYDVKM. CDR3 protein: CASSLPGTGIYGYTF. Written as DNA, the CDR3 is TGTGCCAGCAGTTTACCCGGGACAGGGATCTATGGCTACACCTTC.

The chain recombines TRBV10-3 with TRBJ1-2, with D possibly TRBD1 on 5 matching bases. Trimming cost V 2 bases and J 4 bases, with 17 bases left between them. The CDR3 loop spans 16 amino acids. Per the germline V gene, CDR1 is ENHRY and CDR2 is SYGVKD. The CDR3 bases are TGTGCCATCAGTGAGGGGGCGGGGTCGATAGGCTATGGCTACACCTTC. It yields the protein CAISEGAGSIGYGYTF.

The CDR3 reads CASSQVFGSSGVDTQYF. The CDR3 nucleotides read TGCGCCAGCAGCCAAGTTTTCGGCTCCTCAGGGGTGGATACGCAGTATTTT. The J gene is TRBJ2-3, the V gene TRBV4-1, with D perhaps matching TRBD1 (6 bases). The CDR3 is 17 amino acids. The germline V gene encodes CDR1 MGHRA and CDR2 YSYEKL. V dropped 1 base and J dropped 6 bases, with 20 bases sitting between them.

In this sample, this clone turned up once. The chain employs TRBV7-6 and TRBJ2-5; 7 bases align to TRBD1. J lost 5 bases, V lost 5 bases, and 17 bases had no gene match. CDR3 size: 17 residues. Looked up from germline, CDR1 is SGHVS and CDR2 is FNYEAQ. CDR3 bases: TGTGCCAGCAGCCCCCGGACAGGATCCGGCCCCGGGGAGACCCAGTACTTC. It encodes CASSPRTGSGPGETQYF.

Only a few counts were recorded for this clone. This chain joins TRBV19 and TRBJ2-2, with 12 bases that match TRBD2. The trim removed 4 bases at V and 0 bases at J, leaving 0 bases unmatched. CDR1 and CDR2 from the germline V gene are LNHDA and SQIVND (reference sequence). The length of the CDR3 is 16 residues. CDR3 nucleotides: TGTGCCAGTAGTACTAGCGGGAGGGCGAACACCGGGGAGCTGTTTTTT. This encodes CASSTSGRANTGELFF.